The 15 T cell receptor beta chains in this list originate from one sample, sequenced in a study of blood T cell repertoires in COVID-19. TCRdb's table, derived via immunoSEQ multiplex PCR, lists solely in-frame clones and lacks some. The sample shows approximately 300,000 clones, 70% to 90% of them seen only once. Sequenced material: peripheral blood. Source of these receptors: a woman in her 50s with active or convalescent COVID-19.

This clone was recorded once. The chain combines TRBV15 with TRBJ2-3; 11 bases line up with TRBD1. This CDR3 has 17 amino acids. Germline CDR1 reads LNHNV; CDR2 reads YYDKDF (reference sequence). J was trimmed by 3 bases and V by 3 bases; bases with no gene match: 8. Here the CDR3 DNA reads TGTGCCACCAGCAGGGAAGGACAGGGGGCTCCGACAGATACGCAGTATTTT. Protein: CATSREGQGAPTDTQYF.

The V gene is TRBV28, the J gene TRBJ2-5; maybe TRBD1 (5 bases). The CDR3 loop spans 16 amino acids. The germline V gene encodes CDR1 MDHEN and CDR2 SYDVKM. The V end lost 5 bases, the J end lost 4 bases, and 20 bases lay between the germline ends. This CDR3 is CASSPHREGQGETQYF. The DNA of the CDR3 is TGTGCCAGCAGTCCCCATAGGGAAGGGCAGGGAGAGACCCAGTACTTC.

This sequence joins TRBV5-1 and TRBJ2-1; 7 nucleotides agree with TRBD1. The CDR3 runs 15 residues. J gave up 9 bases and V 3 bases, and 12 bases lay outside the gene matches. Per germline, CDR1 SGHRS and CDR2 YFSETQ. The chain's CDR3 is CASSSGRTGAGEQFF. Written as DNA, the CDR3 is TGCGCCAGCAGCTCAGGCAGAACAGGGGCGGGTGAGCAGTTCTTC. Based on the CDR3 plus reference TRBV5-1 and TRBJ2-1, the full variable domain is KAGVTQTPRYLIKTRGQQVTLSCSPISGHRSVSWYQQTPGQGLQFLFEYFSETQRNKGNFPGRFSGRQFSNSRSEMNVSTLELGDSALYLCASSSGRTGAGEQFFGPGTRLTVL.

This chain links TRBV19 with TRBJ1-2; TRBD1 aligns across 8 bases. Trimming removed 3 bases from V and 7 bases from J; junction bases left unmatched: 7. CDR3 length: 14 residues. Germline V lookup: CDR1 LNHDA, CDR2 SQIVND (reference sequence). The CDR3 DNA sequence: TGTGCCAGTAGTATTTTGGAGGGGACAGGTGGCTACACCTTC. Translation gives CASSILEGTGGYTF.

This chain joins TRBV19 and TRBJ2-1, with 9 bases matching TRBD2. Trimming at V came to 4 bases and at J to 7 bases, leaving 11 bases not matched to a gene. Germline lookup yields CDR1 LNHDA and CDR2 SQIVND (reference sequence). CDR3 length equals 16 residues. The CDR3: CASSTPTSGFGNEQFF. DNA for the CDR3: TGTGCCAGTAGTACGCCGACTAGCGGATTTGGAAATGAGCAGTTCTTC.

The V call is TRBV15, the J call TRBJ2-3; no clear D gene. Trimming took 0 bases from V and 6 from J, leaving 19 bases between them. The CDR3 has 17 residues. Germline values: CDR1 LNHNV, CDR2 YYDKDF (reference sequence). The CDR3 DNA sequence: TGTGCCACCAGCAGAGATCTCGACACTCCCAAACCGGATACGCAGTATTTT. Translation gives CATSRDLDTPKPDTQYF.

V usage is TRBV6-5 and J usage is TRBJ2-7; 9 bases fit TRBD2. This CDR3 contains 15 residues. The junction had 5 bases not matched to a gene; V was cut back by 2 bases and J by 3 bases. Looked up from germline, CDR1 is MNHEY and CDR2 is SVGAGI. The DNA of the CDR3 is TGTGCCAGCAGTTACAGGGCTAGCGGGAACTACGAGCAGTACTTC. It is translated as CASSYRASGNYEQYF.

Remarks on this clone: At one of its ends the junction is not consistent with the germline gene, which may arise from a read error. The V call is TRBV3-1 (or the pseudogene TRBV3-2), the J call TRBJ1-6; 9 nucleotides line up with TRBD1. This CDR3 is built from 15 residues. Germline CDR1 and CDR2: LGHDT and YNNKEL (reference sequence). CDR3 sequence: CASTQVGTGSSPLHF. The DNA for the CDR3 is TGTGCCAGCACCCAAGTCGGGACAGGGTCATCACCCCTCCACTTT.

The chain employs TRBV6-1 and TRBJ2-5; TRBD2 agrees at 14 bases. Per germline, CDR1 MNHNS and CDR2 SASEGT. Trimming removed 0 bases from V and 5 bases from J; junction bases left unmatched: 5. The CDR3 has 17 residues. CDR3 nucleotides: TGTGCCAGCAGTGAAGCGCTGGGACTAGCGGGAGTGGAGACCCAGTACTTC. Its protein is CASSEALGLAGVETQYF.

This clone was recorded only once. The genes are TRBV12-3 or TRBV12-4 and TRBJ1-1, with D tentatively TRBD1 (6 bases). Trimming cost V 5 bases and J 11 bases, with 12 bases left between them. The CDR3 is made up of 11 amino acids. CDR3 DNA sequence: TGTGCCAGCAGTCCCGGGACACCGGCTTTCTTT. It specifies CASSPGTPAFF.

This clone was seen a few times. The chain links TRBV7-9 to TRBJ1-3, with no clear D. The length of the CDR3 is 15 residues. The V and J ends lost 0 bases and 0 bases respectively, with 6 bases between them. From germline, CDR1 is SEHNR and CDR2 FQNEAQ (reference sequence). The CDR3 nucleotides are TGTGCCAGCAGCTTAGCACATTTCTCTGGAAACACCATATATTTT. Protein product: CASSLAHFSGNTIYF. Full variable domain (outside the CDR3, taken from reference TRBV7-9 and TRBJ1-3): DTGVSQNPRHKITKRGQNVTFRCDPISEHNRLYWYRQTLGQGPEFLTYFQNEAQLEKSRLLSDRFSAERPKGSFSTLEIQRTEQGDSAMYLCASSLAHFSGNTIYFGEGSWLTVV.

This clone has a single count. The V gene is TRBV18, the J gene TRBJ1-2; 8 bases fit TRBD1. This CDR3 has 16 residues. V dropped 4 bases and J dropped 7; count of bases not matched to a gene: 14. CDR1 KGHSH and CDR2 LQKENI come from the germline V gene. The CDR3 region is CASSHTPDREASGYTF. The CDR3 bases are TGTGCCAGCTCACATACGCCGGACAGGGAGGCAAGTGGCTACACCTTC. The whole variable domain, remainder taken from reference TRBV18 and TRBJ1-2, is NAGVMQNPRHLVRRRGQEARLRCSPMKGHSHVYWYRQLPEEGLKFMVYLQKENIIDESGMPKERFSAEFPKEGPSILRIQQVVRGDSAAYFCASSHTPDREASGYTFGSGTRLTVV.

The chain uses TRBV18 and TRBJ2-7; 8 bases are shared with TRBD1. Germline V CDR1 and CDR2: KGHSH, LQKENI. J gave up 2 bases and V 6 bases, and 12 bases lay outside the gene matches. CDR3 size: 16 residues. The CDR3 loop reads CASSPLPGQETYEQYF. The DNA of the CDR3 is TGTGCCAGCTCCCCGCTTCCGGGACAGGAGACCTACGAGCAGTACTTC.

The chain combines TRBV9 with TRBJ2-2, with 10 bases matching TRBD1. The J segment lost 2 bases and the V segment lost 0 bases, leaving 7 bases of the junction unmatched. This CDR3 region has 18 residues. CDR1 and CDR2 from the germline V gene are SGDLS and YYNGEE. The CDR3 region is CASSVEATGGPNTGELFF. CDR3 DNA sequence: TGTGCCAGCAGCGTAGAGGCGACAGGGGGCCCAAACACCGGGGAGCTGTTTTTT.

The V and J genes are TRBV3-1 (or the pseudogene TRBV3-2) and TRBJ2-7; D unclear. With 0 bases removed from V and 3 bases from J, the gap between germline ends came to 12 bases. This CDR3 has 15 residues. CDR1 and CDR2 (germline): LGHDT, YNNKEL (reference sequence). The CDR3 bases are TGTGCCAGCAGCCAAGATTGGGCCAGATTCTACGAGCAGTACTTC. Amino acids: CASSQDWARFYEQYF.